This T cell receptor (beta chain) was sequenced in a study of blood T cell repertoires in COVID-19. Study-wide background: There were acute and convalescent COVID-19 samples, and they came from the United States, Italy and Spain.

Some clones are missing from TCRdb's copy, which holds only in-frame ones; the method was immunoSEQ multiplex PCR. The sample holds nearly 110,000 clones, around 88% seen once. The V gene lost 6 bases and the J gene lost 0 bases, with 15 bases spanning the gap. Germline CDR1 is SQVTM and CDR2 is ANQGSEA. The CDR3 consists of 14 residues. This clonotype originated in a man aged 45-65 years with active or convalescent COVID-19. The J gene is TRBJ2-7, the V gene TRBV29-1; D possibly corresponds to TRBD2 (6 bases). Sequenced: peripheral blood. CDR3 protein: CSVGSGTGSYEQYF. The CDR3 DNA reads TGCAGCGTGGGTAGCGGAACTGGCTCCTACGAGCAGTACTTC.